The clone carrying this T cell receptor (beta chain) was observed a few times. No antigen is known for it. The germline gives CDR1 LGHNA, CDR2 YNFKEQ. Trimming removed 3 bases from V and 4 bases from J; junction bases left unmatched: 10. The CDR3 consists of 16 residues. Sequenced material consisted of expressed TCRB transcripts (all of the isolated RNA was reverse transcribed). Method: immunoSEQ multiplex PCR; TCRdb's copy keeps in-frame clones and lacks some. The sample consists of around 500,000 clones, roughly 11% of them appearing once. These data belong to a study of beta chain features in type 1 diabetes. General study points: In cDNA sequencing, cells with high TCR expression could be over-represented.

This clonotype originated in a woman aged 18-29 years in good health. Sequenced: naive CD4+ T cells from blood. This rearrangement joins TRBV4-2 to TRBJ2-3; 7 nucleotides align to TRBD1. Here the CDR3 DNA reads TGTGCCAGCAGCCAGGCCAAGGGACAGTGGGCAGATACGCAGTATTTT. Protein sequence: CASSQAKGQWADTQYF.